The clone carrying this T cell receptor (beta chain) was counted between two and nine times. The data stem from a study of identical twins. This CDR3 region has 15 residues. Trimming cost V 4 bases and J 7 bases, with 20 bases left between them. Per the germline V gene, CDR1 is KGHSH and CDR2 is LQKENI. One entry per CDR3 protein results from TCRdb running MiXCR on the 5' RACE reads. The sample lists approximately 530,000 distinct CDR3 sequences, 20% to 25% occurring once. These records were also assigned to another study, of yellow fever vaccine responses in identical twins.

This sequence originates from a woman under 30 in good health. The V and J genes are TRBV18 and TRBJ2-7, with D possibly being TRBD2 (6 bases). The sequenced sample was CD4+ T cells sorted from blood. Here the CDR3 reads CASSQPGLGKGEQYF. DNA of the CDR3: TGTGCCAGCTCACAACCGGGACTCGGAAAGGGTGAGCAGTACTTC. The variable domain in full, with the rest retrieved from reference TRBV18 and TRBJ2-7, is NAGVMQNPRHLVRRRGQEARLRCSPMKGHSHVYWYRQLPEEGLKFMVYLQKENIIDESGMPKERFSAEFPKEGPSILRIQQVVRGDSAAYFCASSQPGLGKGEQYFGPGTRLTVT.